This T cell receptor (beta chain) derives from a study of blood T cell repertoires in COVID-19. Background on the study: The United States, Italy and Spain supplied acute and convalescent COVID-19 samples. Sample material is recorded as cDNA or gDNA derived from T cells, B-cell-depleted T cells, or PBMCs.

Per germline, CDR1 MNHEY and CDR2 SVGEGT. The V gene end was trimmed by 4 bases and the J gene end by 0 bases; junction bases not matched to a gene: 5. The CDR3 extends over 16 amino acids. As handled by the study authors: From reference gene primer amplification, estimates of nucleated cell counts were derived. Clones were read by immunoSEQ multiplex PCR, and TCRdb kept only the in-frame ones, dropping some. The V and J calls and clone size come from that table; D and trimming were worked out from the DNA. The sample yields some 56,000 clones, roughly 90% seen once. This chain connects TRBV6-2 or TRBV6-3 to TRBJ2-2, with 7 bases aligning to TRBD2. The sequence was obtained from a human donor in a cohort sampled during active COVID-19. Sample: peripheral blood. CDR3 DNA: TGTGCCAGCAGTTCTTCCGGGGGGACGAACACCGGGGAGCTGTTTTTT. Protein: CASSSSGGTNTGELFF.